This T cell receptor (beta chain) appears in the sequencing data of a study of read filtering for tumor transcriptome and immune sequencing. Sample share makes this clonotype medium-sized. The junction departs from germline at one end; a sequencing error may be responsible. Germline V CDR1 and CDR2: SGHRS, YFSETQ. The CDR3 is made up of 15 amino acids. The library was built from around 380 ng RNA with molecular barcoded adaptors for alpha/delta and beta/gamma chains. One entry per CDR3 protein, called by TCRdb with MiXCR from the reads. The table records 90,000 or so distinct CDR3 sequences, under 25% of them present only once.

This chain connects TRBV5-1 to TRBJ2-2; tentative D call: TRBD2 (7 bases). The material sequenced was a population of CD138-negative cells sorted from bone marrow. The sequence was obtained from a donor aged 40 or over with multiple myeloma. This chain's CDR3 is CASSLEGGRTGELFF. CDR3 in DNA: TGTGCCAGCAGCTTGGAGGGGGGGCGGACCGGGGAGCTGTTTTTT.